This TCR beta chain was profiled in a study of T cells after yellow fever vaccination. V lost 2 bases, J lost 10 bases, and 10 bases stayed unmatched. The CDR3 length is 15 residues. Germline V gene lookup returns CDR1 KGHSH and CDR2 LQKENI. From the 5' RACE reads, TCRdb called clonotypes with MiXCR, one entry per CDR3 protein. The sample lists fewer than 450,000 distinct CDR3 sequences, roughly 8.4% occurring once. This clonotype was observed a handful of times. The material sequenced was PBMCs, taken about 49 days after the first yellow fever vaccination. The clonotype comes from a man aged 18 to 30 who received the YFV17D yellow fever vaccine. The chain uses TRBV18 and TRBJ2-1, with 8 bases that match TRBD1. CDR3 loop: CASSPGSQGAGEQFF. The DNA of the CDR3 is TGTGCCAGCTCACCAGGGTCTCAGGGGGCCGGAGAGCAGTTCTTC.